This T cell receptor (beta chain) comes out of a study of T cells in Graves' hyperthyroidism and ophthalmopathy. Patients aged 18 to 65 had newly diagnosed hyperthyroidism that had lasted under 2 months. Lactation, pregnancy, other autoimmune disease or uncontrolled infection led to exclusion of patients. TCR beta CDR3 sequences were amplified from RNA transcripts. Initially, a first-round RT-PCR of the TCR CDR3 employed the HTBI primer set. A single record per CDR3 protein comes from TCRdb applying MiXCR to the multiplex PCR reads. This sample carries more than 450,000 distinct CDR3 sequences, less than 15% of them seen once, and the ten largest clones take over 11%. The CDR3 consists of 14 residues. The germline gives CDR1 SEHNR, CDR2 FQNEAQ (reference sequence). Between the trimmed V and J ends, which lost 0 bases and 3 bases, there was a span of 9 bases.

The sequencing input was blood. This TCR was sampled from a woman aged 40 to 50 with Graves' hyperthyroidism. The chain links TRBV7-9 to TRBJ2-7; D might be TRBD1 or TRBD2, each matching 5 bases. DNA for the CDR3: TGTGCCAGCAGCTTAGCAGGGGACCTCTACGAGCAGTACTTC. Translating it yields CASSLAGDLYEQYF.